This entry features one TCR beta chain sequence. As yet, its antigen is unknown. In germline, CDR1 is SGDLS, CDR2 YYNGEE. V lost 3 bases, J lost 6 bases, and 13 bases stayed unmatched. The CDR3 is made up of 17 amino acids. The donors (healthy individuals) were bone marrow donors. The data derive from a study of cytomegalovirus exposure and HLA in healthy donors. PCR involved 60 Vbeta and 13 Jbeta primers. Repertoires were generated with immunoSEQ multiplex PCR, while TCRdb's copy carries only in-frame clones and drops some. The table shows 100,000 to 150,000 clones, with around three quarters occurring only once. Findings and limits, study-wide: Most TCR beta V segments were productive about 90% or about 30% of the time in an earlier analysis.

Sequenced sample: PBMCs. This sequence joins TRBV9 and TRBJ1-2; 11 nucleotides match TRBD1. The TCR comes from a man aged 30 to 45 in good health and CMV-seropositive. CDR3 protein: CASSAKARGQGAHGYTF. CDR3 nucleotide sequence: TGTGCCAGCAGCGCCAAAGCGAGAGGACAGGGGGCGCATGGCTACACCTTC.